This is a list of T cell receptor beta chains from one sample in a study of human T cells and chemical hapten exposure. TCRdb independently ran MiXCR on the 5' RACE reads; one entry per CDR3 protein. This table has 80,000 or so distinct CDR3 sequences, more than 15% appearing once. The receptors derive from a female donor in good health. The CDR3 runs from the conserved cysteine through the conserved F or W.

V,J,CDR3
TRBV24-1,TRBJ2-3,CASRAWVTDTQYF
TRBV7-9,TRBJ2-7,CASSSTTGSSYEQYF
TRBV5-1,TRBJ2-7,CASSLGGQEKMQYF
TRBV18,TRBJ2-1,CASSSLGQGGYIEQFF
TRBV20-1,TRBJ1-5,CSASRGTDSNQPQHF
TRBV7-9,TRBJ2-7,CASSSNTGRISDYEQYF
TRBV14,TRBJ2-1,CASSQLDRVASNEQFF
TRBV4-3,TRBJ2-2,CASSQAVGGVQTGELFF
TRBV7-9,TRBJ2-7,CASSPKIRQGLEQYF
TRBV7-2,TRBJ2-3,CASRSGEREGRTDTQYF
TRBV4-2,TRBJ2-7,CASSQELLAGAYEQYF
TRBV6-2/TRBV6-3,TRBJ1-2,CASSYSFGQRYGYTF
TRBV7-9,TRBJ1-3,CASSSPGGAGNTIYF
TRBV7-2,TRBJ2-7,CASSLNPGEEQYF
TRBV7-2,TRBJ1-2,CASSGSGFYGYTF
TRBV30,TRBJ2-6,CAWSEGGSGANVLTF
TRBV28,TRBJ1-1,CASSLVTGRAEAFF
TRBV14,TRBJ1-6,CASSQARQGSSPLHF
TRBV28,TRBJ1-1,CATKGRETEAFF
TRBV12-3/TRBV12-4,TRBJ1-1,CASSPSTANTEAFF
TRBV18,TRBJ2-7,CASSPYPYEQYF
TRBV5-1,TRBJ2-5,CASSRRDRGYGTQYF
TRBV7-8,TRBJ2-3,CASSLEVLGGGRDTQYF
TRBV7-8,TRBJ2-3,CASSFTSGRGTDTQYF
TRBV29-1,TRBJ2-7,CSVGTGHEQYF
TRBV19,TRBJ2-1,CASSLGLAGGSSCNEQFF
TRBV4-3,TRBJ1-1,CASSHPGVPEAFF
TRBV6-5,TRBJ2-7,CASSSRDTGRYEQYF
TRBV5-5,TRBJ2-5,CASSLRLGAGGLGETQYF
TRBV29-1,TRBJ1-2,CSAIWIGGGYTF
TRBV29-1,TRBJ2-1,CSVPGAGGNEQFF
TRBV2,TRBJ1-1,CASSFGDTEAFF
TRBV2,TRBJ1-2,CASSEEQGWPGYTF
TRBV4-3,TRBJ2-5,CASSPGGGSSQETQYF
TRBV6-2/TRBV6-3,TRBJ1-4,CASSPRNEKLFF
TRBV4-1,TRBJ2-1,CASSRLTSGGYNEQFF
TRBV10-3,TRBJ2-3,CAISESNSPSTDTQYF
TRBV24-1,TRBJ2-7,CATSLAGSYEQYF
TRBV12-3/TRBV12-4,TRBJ2-5,CASSPRDIQETQYF
TRBV20-1,TRBJ2-1,CSARDLGGGKGPYNEQFF
TRBV6-2/TRBV6-3,TRBJ2-2,CASSRGTSETGELFF
TRBV27,TRBJ1-5,CASSLKGFDQPQHF
TRBV7-9,TRBJ1-1,CASSAYTEAFF
TRBV7-2,TRBJ1-1,CASRPQITGYTEAFF
TRBV7-9,TRBJ2-2,CASSSTSGRGDTGELFF
TRBV11-3,TRBJ2-1,CASSTREGRTNEQFF
TRBV6-6,TRBJ2-7,CASSLGQGSYF
TRBV28,TRBJ1-4,CASSLPTGPNEKLFF
TRBV30,TRBJ1-1,CAWSAPSKSTEAFF
TRBV20-1,TRBJ2-5,CSANRLAGVQETQYF
TRBV4-2,TRBJ2-3,CASSQDPPRGMRADTQYF
TRBV7-2,TRBJ2-7,CASSARLTGTYEQYF
TRBV29-1,TRBJ2-1,CSVDGAGYMYNEQFF